This passage covers 29 T cell receptor beta chains from one sample sequenced in a study of shared clonotypes between healthy human individuals. Libraries were prepared by immunoSEQ multiplex PCR; TCRdb keeps only in-frame clonotypes and omits some of them. The sample lists about 650,000 clones, roughly 95% occurring once. Naive-designated CD8 cells lacked CD45RO, were positively enriched for CCR7, and omitted terminally differentiated effector memory CD45RA+ cells. Sequenced input: naive CD8+ T cells sorted from blood. Receptor source: a woman aged 25-40 years in good health.

The chain carries TRBV7-8 and TRBJ2-7; TRBD1 matches at 7 bases. The V and J ends lost 10 bases and 5 bases, in that order; junction bases with no gene match: 11. CDR1 and CDR2 from the germline V gene are SGHVS and FQNEAQ. The CDR3 is 13 residues long. CDR3 residues: CATRGTAVDEQYF. The CDR3 DNA is TGTGCCACTAGGGGGACAGCGGTCGACGAGCAGTACTTC. Drawing the rest from reference TRBV7-8 and TRBJ2-7, the complete variable domain is GAGVSQSPRYKVAKRGQDVALRCDPISGHVSLFWYQQALGQGPEFLTYFQNEAQLDKSGLPSDRFFAERPEGSVSTLKIQRTQQEDSAVYLCATRGTAVDEQYFGPGTRLTVT.

V usage is TRBV28 and J usage is TRBJ1-4; D is unresolved. Trimming pared 8 bases from V and 4 bases from J, leaving 17 bases between. The CDR3 extends over 15 amino acids. CDR1 and CDR2 from the germline V gene are MDHEN and SYDVKM. DNA for the CDR3: TGTGCCAGCCGGGCAGGTCTCCTTTTTAATGAAAAACTGTTTTTT. Translation gives CASRAGLLFNEKLFF.

The chain links TRBV4-2 to TRBJ1-1, with 8 bases matching TRBD1. The junction had 14 bases not matched to a gene; V was cut back by 8 bases and J by 6 bases. Per the germline V gene, CDR1 is LGHNA and CDR2 is YNFKEQ. This CDR3 contains 15 residues. CDR3 protein: CASSPAHRGFSEAFF. The CDR3 bases are TGTGCCAGCTCACCGGCTCACAGGGGGTTTTCTGAAGCTTTCTTT.

The rearrangement joins TRBV2 to TRBJ2-1, with 11 nucleotides matching TRBD2. Losses at the gene ends were 7 bases for V and 4 bases for J; bases not matched to a gene: 9. In germline, CDR1 is SNHLY, CDR2 FYNNEI. The CDR3 totals 16 residues. This chain's CDR3 is CASIRMTSGEYNEQFF. The CDR3 coding sequence is TGTGCCAGCATCCGAATGACTAGCGGGGAATACAATGAGCAGTTCTTC.

The chain employs TRBV7-8 and TRBJ2-1, with D possibly TRBD1 on 5 matching bases. Trimming removed 2 bases from V and 8 bases from J, with 16 bases in between. The V gene's germline CDR1 is SGHVS and CDR2 FQNEAQ. The CDR3 loop spans 15 amino acids. The DNA of the CDR3 is TGTGCCAGCAGCTTACCCAGGGTAATTTTGGATGAGCAGTTCTTC. It yields the protein CASSLPRVILDEQFF.

This clone came up once. The rearrangement uses TRBV28 and TRBJ1-3; D is uncertain. V lost 6 bases and J lost 8, with 20 bases in between. The CDR3 totals 15 residues. The germline gives CDR1 MDHEN, CDR2 SYDVKM. Written as DNA, the CDR3 is TGTGCCAGCAGCCAATATCCGGGCCCCACGGACACCATATATTTT. Its translation is CASSQYPGPTDTIYF.

The gene calls are TRBV5-1 and TRBJ2-7; D is perhaps TRBD2 (6 bases). V lost 2 bases and J 3 bases, leaving 12 bases between the germline ends. The CDR3 contains 14 residues. In germline, CDR1 is SGHRS, CDR2 YFSETQ. The CDR3 here is CASSFTGDGYEQYF. CDR3 bases: TGCGCCAGCAGCTTCACGGGGGATGGCTACGAGCAGTACTTC.

The genes are TRBV6-4 and TRBJ1-2, with D maybe TRBD1 (5 bases). V gave up 6 bases and J gave up 4 bases, with 12 bases separating them. The CDR3 has 13 residues. Germline CDR1 reads MRHNA; CDR2 reads SNTAGT. The CDR3 bases are TGTGCCAGCAGCCTCAGGGTTGGCTATGGCTACACCTTC. It is translated as CASSLRVGYGYTF.

The chain joins TRBV5-6 to TRBJ2-3; tentative D call: TRBD2 (5 bases). The CDR3 covers 15 residues. CDR1 and CDR2 (germline): SGHDT, YYEEEE. The germline V and J ends were trimmed by 4 bases and 0 bases, with 12 bases remaining between them. CDR3 coding DNA: TGTGCCAGCAGCCCTACGGAGCGGAGCACAGATACGCAGTATTTT. It yields the protein CASSPTERSTDTQYF.

This sequence joins TRBV28 and TRBJ2-3, with D possibly being TRBD2 (6 bases). CDR3 length: 12 amino acids. Germline CDR1 and CDR2: MDHEN and SYDVKM. Trimming cost V 5 bases and J 6 bases, with 9 bases left between them. CDR3 amino acids: CASSPGLDTQYF. The CDR3 DNA reads as TGTGCCAGCAGTCCGGGACTTGATACGCAGTATTTT.

The table lists this clone with a count of one. The rearrangement joins TRBV4-2 to TRBJ2-4; TRBD2 is a possible D gene (5 bases). Germline CDR1 reads LGHNA; CDR2 reads YNFKEQ. V lost 4 bases and J 4 bases, leaving 20 bases between the germline ends. The CDR3 has 17 amino acids. The CDR3 region is CASSPLLGAEEKNIQYF. The CDR3 region has the DNA TGTGCCAGCAGCCCCCTCCTGGGCGCGGAGGAGAAAAACATTCAGTACTTC.

V and J are TRBV18 and TRBJ2-7; 9 bases line up with TRBD1. Germline V gene data show CDR1 as KGHSH and CDR2 as LQKENI. V trimming: 0 bases; J trimming: 0 bases; junction bases outside the gene matches: 0. The CDR3 consists of 15 residues. In DNA, the CDR3 is TGTGCCAGCTCACCACCGACAGGGGGCTCCTACGAGCAGTACTTC. It translates to CASSPPTGGSYEQYF.

The table lists this clone with a count of one. This chain connects TRBV29-1 to TRBJ1-1, with D maybe TRBD1 (5 bases). Germline assignment: CDR1 SQVTM and CDR2 ANQGSEA. The length of the CDR3 is 14 residues. Trimming shortened V by 4 bases and J by 0 bases, and 12 bases separated the two germline ends. CDR3 region: CSVVGGTMNTEAFF. CDR3 sequence (DNA): TGCAGCGTTGTGGGGGGAACAATGAACACTGAAGCTTTCTTT.

The chain couples TRBV5-4 to TRBJ2-3; a weak D match, TRBD2 (5 bases). CDR1 is SGHNT, CDR2 YYREEE, per germline (reference sequence). CDR3 length equals 12 residues. V lost 5 bases to trimming and J lost 4 bases, with 8 bases between them. The CDR3 sequence: CASRRGSDTQYF. CDR3 DNA sequence: TGTGCCAGCAGGAGAGGGTCAGATACGCAGTATTTT.

The J gene is TRBJ2-5, the V gene TRBV5-1, with D tentatively TRBD2 (5 bases). The J call may be in error: the DNA end matches TRBJ2-7 better. Germline assignment: CDR1 SGHRS and CDR2 YFSETQ. This CDR3 is built from 15 residues. CDR3 in DNA: TGCGCCAGCAGCTTTACGTGGGAGAATCCCTACGAGCAGTACTTC. Translation gives CASSFTWENPYEQYF.

For the CDR3, the DNA is TGTGCCAGCAGCTTACGACAGGCGACTCCCTACGAGCAGTACTTC. Amino acid sequence: CASSLRQATPYEQYF. The chain uses TRBV7-9 and TRBJ2-7, with a possible D match to TRBD1 (6 bases). CDR1 is SEHNR, CDR2 FQNEAQ, per germline (reference sequence). V dropped 2 bases and J dropped 2 bases, with 13 bases sitting between them. CDR3 length: 15 amino acids.

V and J are TRBV19 and TRBJ2-7, with TRBD1 matching 11 bases. The germline gives CDR1 LNHDA, CDR2 SQIVND (reference sequence). CDR3 length: 15 amino acids. After removal of 5 bases from V and 2 bases from J, the junction contained 5 bases not matched to a gene. CDR3 loop: CASSFGQGAAYEQYF. DNA of the CDR3: TGTGCCAGTAGTTTTGGACAGGGGGCGGCCTACGAGCAGTACTTC.

With regard to this clone: The same CDR3 also results from other DNA sequences found in this sample. The genes are TRBV10-1 and TRBJ2-5; D is undetermined. The CDR3 covers 13 residues. V lost 3 bases, J lost 2 bases, and 7 bases lay in between. Germline values: CDR1 WNHNN, CDR2 SYGVQD (reference sequence). Here the CDR3 DNA reads TGCGCCAGCAGTGAAGCAGGACAAGAGACCCAGTACTTC. Translating it yields CASSEAGQETQYF.

This chain uses TRBV30 with TRBJ1-4; possible D gene TRBD1, 5 bases. Germline CDR1 GTSNPN, CDR2 SVGIG (reference sequence). Trimming removed 5 bases from V and 6 bases from J, with 7 bases in between. CDR3 length equals 11 residues. The CDR3 reads CAWGDHEKLFF. As DNA, the CDR3 is TGTGCCTGGGGGGACCATGAAAAACTGTTTTTT. The entire variable domain, with the rest obtained from reference TRBV30 and TRBJ1-4, is as follows: SQTIHQWPATLVQPVGSPLSLECTVEGTSNPNLYWYRQAAGRGLQLLFYSVGIGQISSEVPQNLSASRPQDRQFILSSKKLLLSDSGFYLCAWGDHEKLFFGSGTQLSVL.

This clone was counted once. Other nucleotide sequences in the sample specify the same CDR3. The chain links TRBV9 to TRBJ2-7; D is undetermined. The CDR3 consists of 13 residues. Germline V CDR1 and CDR2: SGDLS, YYNGEE. V shed 3 bases and J shed 1 base, with 8 bases lying between them. The CDR3 protein is CASSAGPSYEQYF. The CDR3 DNA reads TGTGCCAGCAGCGCAGGTCCATCCTACGAGCAGTACTTC.

The chain employs TRBV7-7 and TRBJ2-1; 7 bases are a match to TRBD2. Looked up from germline, CDR1 is SSHAT and CDR2 is FNYEAQ (reference sequence). The CDR3 is made up of 17 amino acids. J was trimmed by 7 bases and V by 5 bases; bases with no gene match: 17. Written as DNA, the CDR3 is TGTGCCAGCAGCGCCAACTTTGGGGGAGGGTTGTCTAATGAGCAGTTCTTC. Protein: CASSANFGGGLSNEQFF.

The chain is built from TRBV11-2 and TRBJ1-2, with D unresolved. Germline loops: CDR1 SGHAT, CDR2 FQNNGV. This CDR3 is built from 13 residues. V was cut by 0 bases and J by 4 bases, with 6 bases left in between. Here the CDR3 reads CASSLERGYGYTF. The CDR3 coding sequence is TGTGCCAGCAGCTTAGAGCGGGGCTATGGCTACACCTTC.

The chain couples TRBV27 to TRBJ2-7; 8 nucleotides align to TRBD1. V trimming: 3 bases; J trimming: 6 bases; junction bases outside the gene matches: 7. CDR1 is MNHEY, CDR2 SMNVEV, per germline (reference sequence). CDR3 size: 14 residues. The CDR3, as DNA: TGTGCCAGCAGTTTGGGCAGGGGGCAGGTCGAGCAGTACTTC. Protein sequence: CASSLGRGQVEQYF.

The chain carries TRBV2 and TRBJ1-2; D might be TRBD1 (6 bases). CDR1 and CDR2 from the germline V gene are SNHLY and FYNNEI. This CDR3 has 15 amino acids. Trimming pared 2 bases from V and 1 base from J, leaving 11 bases between. The CDR3 region is CASSESRDNNYGYTF. The CDR3 region has the DNA TGTGCCAGCAGTGAAAGCCGGGACAATAACTATGGCTACACCTTC. The full variable domain, in which reference TRBV2 and TRBJ1-2 provide the parts outside the CDR3, is EPEVTQTPSHQVTQMGQEVILRCVPISNHLYFYWYRQILGQKVEFLVSFYNNEISEKSEIFDDQFSVERPDGSNFTLKIRSTKLEDSAMYFCASSESRDNNYGYTFGSGTRLTVV.

J is TRBJ1-2 and V is TRBV19; no definite D call. The CDR3 consists of 13 residues. The germline CDR1 and CDR2 sequences are LNHDA and SQIVND (reference sequence). Trimming shortened V by 5 bases and J by 4 bases, and 11 bases separated the two germline ends. CDR3 in amino acids: CASSPQLAYGYTF. CDR3 sequence (DNA): TGTGCCAGTAGTCCCCAGTTGGCCTATGGCTACACCTTC. The variable domain in full, completed from reference TRBV19 and TRBJ1-2, reads DGGITQSPKYLFRKEGQNVTLSCEQNLNHDAMYWYRQDPGQGLRLIYYSQIVNDFQKGDIAEGYSVSREKKESFPLTVTSAQKNPTAFYLCASSPQLAYGYTFGSGTRLTVV.

The gene calls are TRBV13 and TRBJ2-7, with TRBD2 identical over 8 bases. The CDR3 covers 14 residues. Losses at the gene ends were 0 bases for V and 3 bases for J; bases not matched to a gene: 1. CDR1 and CDR2 from the germline V gene are PRHDT and FYEKMQ (reference sequence). The DNA of the CDR3 is TGTGCCAGCAGCTTAGGACTAGCGGTCTACGAGCAGTACTTC. It translates to CASSLGLAVYEQYF.

On this clone: A read error may account for a junction end that differs from germline. The CDR3 DNA is TGTGCCAGTAGTATTGGTGAGACCTTGAAAACTGAAGCTTTCTTT. Translating it yields CASSIGETLKTEAFF. V and J are TRBV19 and TRBJ1-1; no clear D gene. Per germline, CDR1 LNHDA and CDR2 SQIVND (reference sequence). The CDR3 runs to 15 residues.

The J gene is TRBJ2-1, the V gene TRBV11-2, with 13 bases matching TRBD2. The CDR3 totals 18 residues. With 5 bases clipped from V and 5 bases from J, the junction kept 12 bases outside the gene matches. Germline V gene lookup returns CDR1 SGHAT and CDR2 FQNNGV. This CDR3 reads CASSPGLAGVNTDNEQFF. The CDR3 DNA reads as TGTGCCAGCAGCCCCGGACTAGCGGGAGTTAATACGGACAATGAGCAGTTCTTC.

The chain links TRBV7-9 to TRBJ1-2; the match to TRBD1 covers 7 bases. J gave up 6 bases and V 5 bases, and 6 bases lay outside the gene matches. CDR3 size: 13 residues. CDR1 is SEHNR and CDR2 is FQNEAQ in the germline V gene (reference sequence). The CDR3 bases are TGTGCCAGCAGCCAGTTACAGGGGAATGGCTACACCTTC. Translating it yields CASSQLQGNGYTF.